The rows below give T cell receptor beta chains drawn from one sample of a study of OX40 agonist ivuxolimab in advanced cancers. TCRdb's copy holds only in-frame clones and misses some; the assay was immunoSEQ multiplex PCR. The profile shows 50,000 to 55,000 clones, 75% to 85% of them singletons. The sequencing used CD4+ or CD8+ T cells sorted from blood, collected in a trial of the OX40 agonist ivuxolimab. The receptors stem from an adult with an advanced solid tumor such as melanoma, head and neck, liver or kidney cancer. The CDR3 runs from the conserved cysteine through the conserved F or W. Each record gives: clone size, J gene, V gene, D gene, CDR3 protein, CDR3 DNA. A D gene is named only where the DNA matches it firmly. Part of the rows lack a size; the others show once, few, many or a class for expanded clones.

clone_size: -
j_call: TRBJ1-1
v_call: TRBV7-2
d_call: -
cdr3_aa: CASSLSGFVVEAFF
cdr3_nt: TGTGCCAGCAGCTTATCTGGGTTTGTCGTTGAAGCTTTCTTT

clone_size: -
j_call: TRBJ2-7
v_call: TRBV19
d_call: -
cdr3_aa: CASSQGPKSYEQYF
cdr3_nt: TGTGCCAGTAGCCAAGGGCCCAAATCCTACGAGCAGTACTTC

clone_size: -
j_call: TRBJ1-4
v_call: TRBV6-6
d_call: -
cdr3_aa: CASSYSKDSWEKLFF
cdr3_nt: TGTGCCAGCAGTTACTCAAAGGACAGTTGGGAAAAACTGTTTTTT

clone_size: -
j_call: TRBJ2-1
v_call: TRBV7-2
d_call: -
cdr3_aa: CASSIRRTHNEQFF
cdr3_nt: TGTGCCAGCAGCATTAGACGGACACACAATGAGCAGTTCTTC

clone_size: -
j_call: TRBJ1-1
v_call: TRBV5-1
d_call: TRBD1
cdr3_aa: CASSRTGGGMNTEAFF
cdr3_nt: TGCGCCAGCAGCAGGACAGGGGGCGGAATGAACACTGAAGCTTTCTTT

clone_size: -
j_call: TRBJ2-1
v_call: TRBV19
d_call: TRBD1
cdr3_aa: CASSIVGTGVYNEQFF
cdr3_nt: TGTGCCAGTAGTATAGTTGGGACAGGGGTTTACAATGAGCAGTTCTTC

clone_size: -
j_call: TRBJ1-4
v_call: TRBV5-1
d_call: -
cdr3_aa: CASSSTLTNEKLFF
cdr3_nt: TGCGCCAGCAGCTCGACACTTACTAATGAAAAACTGTTTTTT

clone_size: -
j_call: TRBJ2-7
v_call: TRBV9
d_call: TRBD1
cdr3_aa: CASSVGTGDYREQYF
cdr3_nt: TGTGCCAGCAGCGTCGGGACAGGGGATTATCGGGAGCAGTACTTC

clone_size: -
j_call: TRBJ2-7
v_call: TRBV19
d_call: TRBD2
cdr3_aa: CASTPGRGLAYEQYF
cdr3_nt: TGTGCCAGTACCCCGGGGCGAGGACTAGCCTACGAGCAGTACTTC

clone_size: -
j_call: TRBJ2-7
v_call: TRBV27
d_call: -
cdr3_aa: CASSLSGSTYEQYF
cdr3_nt: TGTGCCAGCAGTTTATCTGGCAGTACCTACGAGCAGTACTTC

clone_size: -
j_call: TRBJ2-1
v_call: TRBV7-2
d_call: -
cdr3_aa: CASSFWGGGTYNEQFF
cdr3_nt: TGTGCCAGCAGCTTCTGGGGCGGGGGCACTTACAATGAGCAGTTCTTC

clone_size: -
j_call: TRBJ1-1
v_call: TRBV2
d_call: -
cdr3_aa: CASSVPGPPEAFF
cdr3_nt: TGTGCCAGCAGTGTTCCAGGGCCCCCTGAAGCTTTCTTT

clone_size: -
j_call: TRBJ2-5
v_call: TRBV7-2
d_call: TRBD2
cdr3_aa: CASSPRTSGETQYF
cdr3_nt: TGTGCCAGCAGCCCACGGACTAGCGGAGAGACCCAGTACTTC

clone_size: -
j_call: TRBJ1-1
v_call: TRBV2
d_call: -
cdr3_aa: CASSIKHLNTEAFF
cdr3_nt: TGTGCCAGCAGTATAAAACACCTTAACACTGAAGCTTTCTTT

clone_size: -
j_call: TRBJ1-2
v_call: TRBV28
d_call: -
cdr3_aa: CASTTDRVYGYTF
cdr3_nt: TGTGCCAGCACCACCGATCGAGTCTATGGCTACACCTTC

clone_size: -
j_call: TRBJ1-4
v_call: TRBV11-2
d_call: TRBD1
cdr3_aa: CASSFGTGTKEKLFF
cdr3_nt: TGTGCCAGCAGCTTTGGGACAGGGACGAAGGAAAAACTGTTTTTT

clone_size: -
j_call: TRBJ2-1
v_call: TRBV4-1
d_call: TRBD2
cdr3_aa: CASSQENAAGGYREQFF
cdr3_nt: TGCGCCAGCAGCCAAGAGAACGCTGCGGGGGGTTATCGGGAGCAGTTCTTC

clone_size: -
j_call: TRBJ2-1
v_call: TRBV7-2
d_call: -
cdr3_aa: CASSRNLLTNEQFF
cdr3_nt: TGTGCCAGCAGCCGAAACCTCCTCACGAATGAGCAGTTCTTC

clone_size: medium-sized
j_call: TRBJ1-6
v_call: TRBV19
d_call: -
cdr3_aa: CASTTGMDSPLHF
cdr3_nt: TGTGCCAGTACAACGGGGATGGATTCACCCCTCCACTTT

clone_size: once
j_call: TRBJ1-1
v_call: TRBV25-1
d_call: TRBD1
cdr3_aa: CASSSAGGRKEAFF
cdr3_nt: TGTGCCAGCAGTTCAGCAGGGGGCCGTAAGGAAGCTTTCTTT